These T cell receptor beta chains were read from a single sample in a study of technical replicates of blood from several donors. The assay was immunoSEQ multiplex PCR, and TCRdb's table has in-frame clones only and misses some. This table has roughly 57,000 clones, about 96% appearing once. Sequenced: PBMCs. These receptor sequences come from a human donor in good health. Some clones in this sample may be carry-over from other donors' samples. Each CDR3 is given with its conserved first and last residue. The D gene is left open where the match is weak. The listing skips clone size in some rows; elsewhere it reads once, few, many or a size class.

CDR3 length	V gene	D gene	clone size	J gene	CDR3 DNA	CDR3 protein
14	TRBV11-2	TRBD1	NA	TRBJ1-5	TGTGCCAGCAGCCAGGGGGGTAGCAATCAGCCCCAGCATTTT	CASSQGGSNQPQHF
12	TRBV23-1	NA	NA	TRBJ2-2	TGCGCGCGCGCAAAGAACACCGGGGAGCTGTTTTTT	CARAKNTGELFF
14	TRBV19	NA	NA	TRBJ2-3	TGTGCCAGTAGTATACCTCCCGGCACAGATACGCAGTATTTT	CASSIPPGTDTQYF
16	TRBV11-2	TRBD1	once	TRBJ2-2	TGTGCCAGCAGCGGGCGGACAGGGGGATGGACCGGGGAGCTGTTTTTT	CASSGRTGGWTGELFF
17	TRBV21-1	NA	NA	TRBJ2-3	TGTGCCAGCAGCAGACAGGTCGAGCGGAAGTGCACAGATACGCAGTATTTT	CASSRQVERKCTDTQYF
13	TRBV4-1	TRBD1	NA	TRBJ2-7	TGCGCCAGCACCGGGACAGGGACCTACGAGCAGTACTTC	CASTGTGTYEQYF
13	TRBV10-3	TRBD1	NA	TRBJ1-1	TGTGCCACGTCAGGGGGCATGAACACTGAAGCTTTCTTT	CATSGGMNTEAFF
15	TRBV6-4	TRBD2	once	TRBJ2-1	TGTGCCAGCAGTGAGACTAGCGCTTCCTACAATGAGCAGTTCTTC	CASSETSASYNEQFF
16	TRBV30	NA	NA	TRBJ2-6	TGTGCCCGAGCAGAGGTATCTCTATCTGGGGCCAACGTCCTGACTTTC	CARAEVSLSGANVLTF
15	TRBV19	NA	NA	TRBJ2-1	TGTGCCAGTAGCCCCAGCGGGTACTCCTACAATGAGCAGTTCTTC	CASSPSGYSYNEQFF
15	TRBV13	TRBD1	NA	TRBJ1-6	TGTGCCAGCAGCCACGGGACAGGGAAAAATTCACCCCTCCACTTT	CASSHGTGKNSPLHF
11	TRBV20-1	NA	NA	TRBJ1-1	TGCAGTGCTTTCCAGGGTACTGAAGCTTTCTTT	CSAFQGTEAFF
15	TRBV6-9	TRBD1	NA	TRBJ2-7	TGTGCCAGCAAGAGGGGGGACAGGGCCTCCTACGAGCAGTACTTC	CASKRGDRASYEQYF
12	TRBV5-6	NA	NA	TRBJ2-7	TGTGCCAGCAGCTTGAACAGGGCCGGAGAGTACTTC	CASSLNRAGEYF
17	TRBV10-3	TRBD1	NA	TRBJ2-2	TGTGCCATCACCCCCCGGGACAGTGCCCAAGGGACCGGGGAGCTGTTTTTT	CAITPRDSAQGTGELFF
15	TRBV4-3	NA	NA	TRBJ2-2	TGCGCCAGCAGCCAAGATTTAACAGGGCGCGGGGAGCTGTTTTTT	CASSQDLTGRGELFF
11	TRBV11-2	NA	NA	TRBJ2-1	TGTGCCAGCAGCTCTCCTTTTAAGCAGTTCTTC	CASSSPFKQFF
15	TRBV11-3	TRBD1	NA	TRBJ1-1	TGTGCCAGCAGCTCTCGGACAGGGCTAAACACTGAAGCTTTCTTT	CASSSRTGLNTEAFF
13	TRBV30	NA	NA	TRBJ1-1	TGTGCCTGGAGCCCCACAGGGAACACTGAAGCTTTCTTT	CAWSPTGNTEAFF
14	TRBV5-1	NA	NA	TRBJ1-1	TGCGCCAGCAGCCAAAACGGGGGGAACACTGAAGCTTTCTTT	CASSQNGGNTEAFF
13	TRBV18	NA	NA	TRBJ2-1	TGTGCCAGCTCACCGGACAGTTACAATGAGCAGTTCTTC	CASSPDSYNEQFF
12	TRBV30	NA	NA	TRBJ1-2	TGTGCCTCTAACTTGGGCTCTCATGGCTACACCTTC	CASNLGSHGYTF
16	TRBV4-2	NA	NA	TRBJ2-4	TGTGCCAGCAGCCAAGAGGTGGGGGACAAAAAAAACATTCAGTACTTC	CASSQEVGDKKNIQYF
14	TRBV7-9	NA	NA	TRBJ1-3	TGTGCCAGCAGCCCCGGACAGTCTGGAAACACCATATATTTT	CASSPGQSGNTIYF
14	TRBV7-9	TRBD2	NA	TRBJ2-7	TGTGCCAGCAGCTTAGACCTAGCGGGAGTCGAGCAGTACTTC	CASSLDLAGVEQYF
15	TRBV6-5	TRBD1	NA	TRBJ2-7	TGTGCCAGCAGTAGAACCGGGACAGCTTCCTACGAGCAGTACTTC	CASSRTGTASYEQYF